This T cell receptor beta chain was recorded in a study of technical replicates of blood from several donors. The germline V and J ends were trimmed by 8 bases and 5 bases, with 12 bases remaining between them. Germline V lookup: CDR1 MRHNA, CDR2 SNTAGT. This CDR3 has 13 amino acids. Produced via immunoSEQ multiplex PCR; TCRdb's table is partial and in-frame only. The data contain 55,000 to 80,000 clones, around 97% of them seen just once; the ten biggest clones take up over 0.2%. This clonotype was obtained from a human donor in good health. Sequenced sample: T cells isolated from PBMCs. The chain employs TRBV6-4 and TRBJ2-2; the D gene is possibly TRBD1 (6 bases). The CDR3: CASSSTGTGELFF. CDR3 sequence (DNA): TGTGCCAGCTCTTCCACAGGGACCGGGGAGCTGTTTTTT.